This TCR beta chain stems from a study of blood T cell repertoires in COVID-19. Background on the study: The analysed material was cDNA or gDNA that came from T cells, B-cell-depleted T cells, or PBMCs.

The CDR3 length is 15 residues. Trimming at V came to 5 bases and at J to 3 bases, leaving 8 bases not matched to a gene. Germline V CDR1 and CDR2: SGHTA, FQGNSA. In the source study's methods: Reference gene primer amplification gave estimated nucleated cell counts. Repertoires were generated with immunoSEQ multiplex PCR, while TCRdb's copy carries only in-frame clones and drops some. That table furnishes V, J and clone size, whereas the DNA furnished D and trimming. The table lists roughly 70,000 clones, around three quarters of them singletons. This clonotype originated in a human donor in a cohort sampled during active COVID-19. The genes are TRBV7-2 and TRBJ2-7; 9 bases agree with TRBD1. The sequenced material came from peripheral blood. The CDR3 sequence: CASSQGTGYLYEQYF. CDR3 nucleotide sequence: TGTGCCAGCAGCCAGGGGACAGGGTACCTCTACGAGCAGTACTTC.